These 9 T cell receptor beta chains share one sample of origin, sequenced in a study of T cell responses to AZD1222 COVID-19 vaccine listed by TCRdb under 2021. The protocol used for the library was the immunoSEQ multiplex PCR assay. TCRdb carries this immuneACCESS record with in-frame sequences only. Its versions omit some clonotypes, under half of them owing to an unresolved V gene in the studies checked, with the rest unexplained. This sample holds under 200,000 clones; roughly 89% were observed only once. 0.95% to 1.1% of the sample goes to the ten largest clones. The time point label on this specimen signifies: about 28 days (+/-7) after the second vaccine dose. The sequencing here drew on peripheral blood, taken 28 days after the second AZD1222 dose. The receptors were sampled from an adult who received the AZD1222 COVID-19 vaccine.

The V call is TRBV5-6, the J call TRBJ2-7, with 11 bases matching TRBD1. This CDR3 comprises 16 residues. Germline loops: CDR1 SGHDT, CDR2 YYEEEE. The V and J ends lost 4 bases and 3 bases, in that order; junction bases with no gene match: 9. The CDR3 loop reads CASSIIGTGGLYEQYF. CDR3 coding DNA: TGTGCCAGCAGCATAATCGGGACAGGGGGACTCTACGAGCAGTACTTC.

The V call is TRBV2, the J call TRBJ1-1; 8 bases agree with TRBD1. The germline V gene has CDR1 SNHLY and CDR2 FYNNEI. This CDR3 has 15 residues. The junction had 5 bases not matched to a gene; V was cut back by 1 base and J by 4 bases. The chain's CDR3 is CASSEVLGTGTEAFF. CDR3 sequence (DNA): TGTGCCAGCAGTGAAGTGCTAGGGACAGGCACTGAAGCTTTCTTT.

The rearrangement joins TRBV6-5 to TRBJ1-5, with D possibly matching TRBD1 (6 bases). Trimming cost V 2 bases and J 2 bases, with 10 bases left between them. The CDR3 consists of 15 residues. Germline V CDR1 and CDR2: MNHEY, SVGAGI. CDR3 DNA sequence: TGTGCCAGCAGTTACCCGGGGGGCGGCAATCAGCCCCAGCATTTT. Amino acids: CASSYPGGGNQPQHF.

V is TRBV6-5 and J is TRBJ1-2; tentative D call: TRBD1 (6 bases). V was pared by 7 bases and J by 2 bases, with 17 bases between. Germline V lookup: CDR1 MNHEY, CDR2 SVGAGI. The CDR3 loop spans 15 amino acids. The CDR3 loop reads CASNPSGTHNYGYTF. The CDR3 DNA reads TGTGCCAGCAACCCCTCCGGGACACACAACTATGGCTACACCTTC.

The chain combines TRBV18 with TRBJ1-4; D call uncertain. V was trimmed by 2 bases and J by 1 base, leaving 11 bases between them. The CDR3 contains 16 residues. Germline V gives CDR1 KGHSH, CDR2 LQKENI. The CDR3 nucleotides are TGTGCCAGCTCACCAGTACCGGGGATAACTAATGAAAAACTGTTTTTT. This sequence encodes CASSPVPGITNEKLFF.

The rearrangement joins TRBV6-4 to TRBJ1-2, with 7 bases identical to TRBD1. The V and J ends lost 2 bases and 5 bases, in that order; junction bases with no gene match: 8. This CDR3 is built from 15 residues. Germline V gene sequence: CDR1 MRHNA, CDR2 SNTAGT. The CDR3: CASSDGGGGRYGYTF. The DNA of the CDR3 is TGTGCCAGCAGTGACGGAGGGGGCGGGAGGTATGGCTACACCTTC.

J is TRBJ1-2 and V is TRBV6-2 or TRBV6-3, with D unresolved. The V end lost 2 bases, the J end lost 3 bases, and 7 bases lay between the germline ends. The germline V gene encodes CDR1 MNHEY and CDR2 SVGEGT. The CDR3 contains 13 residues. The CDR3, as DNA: TGTGCCAGCAGTTACGAGGAATACTATGGCTACACCTTC. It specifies CASSYEEYYGYTF.

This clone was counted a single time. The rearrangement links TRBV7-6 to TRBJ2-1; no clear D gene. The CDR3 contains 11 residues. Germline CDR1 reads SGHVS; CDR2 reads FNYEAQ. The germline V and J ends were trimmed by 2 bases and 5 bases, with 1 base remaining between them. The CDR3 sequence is CASSLNNEQFF. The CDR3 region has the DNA TGTGCCAGCAGCTTAAACAATGAGCAGTTCTTC.

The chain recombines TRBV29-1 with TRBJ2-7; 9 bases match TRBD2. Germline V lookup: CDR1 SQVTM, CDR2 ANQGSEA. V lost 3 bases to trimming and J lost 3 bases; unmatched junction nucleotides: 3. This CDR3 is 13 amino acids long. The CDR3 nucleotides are TGCAGCGTTGATGGCGGGGGGGTCTACGAGCAGTACTTC. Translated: CSVDGGGVYEQYF.